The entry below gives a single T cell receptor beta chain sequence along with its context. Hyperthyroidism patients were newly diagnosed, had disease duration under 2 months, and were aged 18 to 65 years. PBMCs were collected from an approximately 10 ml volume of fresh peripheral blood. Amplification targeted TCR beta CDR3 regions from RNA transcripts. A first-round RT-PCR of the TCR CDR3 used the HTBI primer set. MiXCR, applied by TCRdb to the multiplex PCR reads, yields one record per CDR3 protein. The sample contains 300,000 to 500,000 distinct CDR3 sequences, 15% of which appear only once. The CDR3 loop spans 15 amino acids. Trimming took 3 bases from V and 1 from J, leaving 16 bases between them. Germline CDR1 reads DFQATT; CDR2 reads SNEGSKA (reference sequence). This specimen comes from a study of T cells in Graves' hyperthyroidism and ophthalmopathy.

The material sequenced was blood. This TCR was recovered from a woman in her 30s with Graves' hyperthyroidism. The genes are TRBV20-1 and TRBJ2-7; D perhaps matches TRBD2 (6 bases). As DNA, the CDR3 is TGCAGTGCTAGGGGAGGACTCTCGTGGTCCTACGAGCAGTACTTC. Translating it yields CSARGGLSWSYEQYF.